This T cell receptor beta chain was recorded in a study of CD4 and CD8 cells across lung adenocarcinoma regions. This clonotype was observed once. Each CDR3 protein gets one entry after TCRdb re-called the PCR reads with MiXCR. The repertoire has 15,000 to 20,000 distinct CDR3 sequences, about half of them found once; the top ten carry 50% to 60%. The patients had localized lung adenocarcinoma, a non-small cell subtype. Sequencing was performed on CD8+ T cells from the center of a lung tumor. The receptor's source is a female donor with lung adenocarcinoma. The CD4 and CD8 labels of this study may be unreliable.

CDR3 coding DNA: TGTGCCAGCACCTTTTTACATAGCGGGATAGGGAATGAGCAGTTCTTC. Protein product: CASTFLHSGIGNEQFF. The chain is built from TRBV27 and TRBJ2-1, with 8 nucleotides matching TRBD2. V was pared by 7 bases and J by 7 bases, with 15 bases of the junction left unmatched. The CDR3 consists of 16 residues. The V gene's germline CDR1 is MNHEY and CDR2 SMNVEV (reference sequence).